The entry below describes one T cell receptor (beta chain). Its target antigen remains unknown. No qualities accompany the bases; no much larger clone lies one base away. This record comes from a study of early T cells in non-severe SARS-CoV-2 infection (dated by TCRdb to the early 2020s). Broadly, across the study: Bulk RNA from unsorted whole blood was used for TCR sequencing, so alpha and beta chains could not be paired. Beyond this particular receptor, the publication reports: Matching against VDJdb was skewed toward anti-spike CD8 responses, likely underestimated virus-specific expansions, and missed private and CD4 specificities.

Libraries were made using 5' RACE. The sequencing machine was a NextSeq 500. The TCR library protocol attached unique molecular identifiers to individual cDNA molecules to correct for sequencing error and PCR bias. Both TCR alpha and beta chains were sequenced, and tight co-correlation was observed between alpha and beta sequence abundances in each sample. The study's own analysis went as follows. V gene, J gene and CDR3 annotation of TCR sequences was performed with Decombinator V4. TCRs were defined as expanded if a significant change between any two time points was detected under a Poisson model with p below 0.0001. Abundances of TCRs were expressed as counts per million after normalisation to the total number of TCRs sequenced in each sample. TRAV1-2 paired with TRAJ12, TRAJ20 or TRAJ33 defined MAIT TCRs, while TRAV10 paired with TRAJ18 defined iNKT TCRs. VDJdb, accessed 1 November 2021, was searched for CMV, EBV and SARS-CoV-2 annotated TCRs, excluding TCRs annotated for multiple antigens. Using fastp trimming at Q25 and MiXCR clonotype assembly, TCRdb reanalyzed the public sequencing data and kept in-frame beta chains. For every CDR3 protein sequence, its rows merge into one entry that carries the most common genes and DNA. Clone size and V and J calls follow TCRdb, not the original study. The sample table contains 62,000 or so distinct CDR3 sequences; only one count was recorded for approximately 9% of them. The leading ten clones occupy 1.2% of the sample.

A case-control design nested within a healthcare worker cohort in London, UK, was used, with weekly nasopharyngeal swab PCR tests and blood sampling performed. Healthcare workers were recruited during the week of the UK lockdown, between 23 and 31 March 2020, and followed weekly for up to roughly 15 weeks. The germline V gene yields MNHNS for CDR1 and SASEGT for CDR2. The CDR3 covers 14 residues, taking in both the cysteine and the phenylalanine. Left in the record is the CDR3 DNA by itself, 42 bases read in frame from the first base. From V the trimming removes 10 bases and from J it removes 1 base, while the gene matches leave 7 bases of the junction unaccounted for.

This TCR derives from an adult who was a healthcare worker with PCR-confirmed SARS-CoV-2 infection or an uninfected control (not recorded which). Sequenced sample: whole blood. The sequence is built from TRBV6-1 and TRBJ2-4, with TRBD2 matching 7 junction bases. The sequenced DNA is TGTGCCACCGAAAGCGGGGCGGCCAAAAACATTCAGTACTTC. This is translated as CATESGAAKNIQYF.